The sequence of this T cell receptor (beta chain) was determined in a study of blood T cell repertoires in COVID-19. Germline V gene sequence: CDR1 GTSNPN, CDR2 SVGIG (reference sequence). V was trimmed by 0 bases and J by 7 bases, leaving 15 bases between them. This CDR3 is 14 amino acids long. Measured with immunoSEQ multiplex PCR; TCRdb has only the in-frame clones, and not every one. This table holds roughly 190,000 clones, more than 75% found once. The TCR sequence derives from a human donor in a cohort sampled during active COVID-19. The chain couples TRBV30 to TRBJ1-1; a possible D gene is TRBD1 (6 bases). Sequenced material: peripheral blood. The CDR3 bases are TGTGCCTGGAGTGTACTGGTGGGGGCCAGTGAAGCTTTCTTT. It yields the protein CAWSVLVGASEAFF.